Given below is one T cell receptor (beta chain) in context. Its target is unknown. For sequencing, patients were chosen who had shown expansion of CD8+CD57+ cells by flow cytometry. All patients had severe acquired aplastic anemia. No patient had been given any therapy when blood was sampled. The sample belongs to a study of CD8+CD57+ T cells in acquired aplastic anemia. Genomic DNA, serving as template, underwent TCR beta VDJ and CDR3 profiling. TCRdb reanalysed the reads using MiXCR and keeps one entry per CDR3 protein. The sample consists of 95,000 to 150,000 distinct CDR3 sequences, under 60% of them appearing once. V lost 3 bases to trimming and J lost 11 bases; unmatched junction nucleotides: 8. Germline V gene data show CDR1 as SQVTM and CDR2 as ANQGSEA. The CDR3 spans 12 residues. Study-wide results and caveats: Simpson's diversity of CD8+ cells was not significantly different in patients compared with controls.

This chain links TRBV29-1 with TRBJ1-1; 8 nucleotides match TRBD1. The sequenced sample was sorted CD4+, CD8+, or CD8+CD57+ T cells (not recorded which) from PBMCs. This clonotype was obtained from a human donor with aplastic anemia. CDR3 nucleotide sequence: TGCAGCGTTGATCCAGGGGGCGATAGGGCTTTCTTT. Amino acids: CSVDPGGDRAFF.